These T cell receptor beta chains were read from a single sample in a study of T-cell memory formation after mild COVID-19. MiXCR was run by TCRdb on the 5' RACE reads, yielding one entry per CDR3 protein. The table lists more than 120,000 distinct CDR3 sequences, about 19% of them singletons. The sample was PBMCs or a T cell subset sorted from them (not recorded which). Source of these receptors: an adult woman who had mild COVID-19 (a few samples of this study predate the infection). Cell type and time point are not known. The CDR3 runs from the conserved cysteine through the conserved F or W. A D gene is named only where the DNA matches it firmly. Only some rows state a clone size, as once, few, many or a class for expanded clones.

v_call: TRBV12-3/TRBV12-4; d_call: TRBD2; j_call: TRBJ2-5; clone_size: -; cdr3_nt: TGTGCCAGCAGTTTGGAGTCCTCACTAGCGGGAGGTCCCCAAGAGACCCAGTACTTC; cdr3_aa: CASSLESSLAGGPQETQYF
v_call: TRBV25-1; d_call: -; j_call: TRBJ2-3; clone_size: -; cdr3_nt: TGTGCCAGCATCGGACTACTTAGCACAGATACGCAGTATTTT; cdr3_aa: CASIGLLSTDTQYF
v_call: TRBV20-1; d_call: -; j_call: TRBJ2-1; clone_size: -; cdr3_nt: TGCAGTGCTAGAGATCGCCTAGGGTACAATGAGCAGTTCTTC; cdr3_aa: CSARDRLGYNEQFF
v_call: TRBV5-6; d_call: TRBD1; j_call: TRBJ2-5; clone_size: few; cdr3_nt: TGTGCCAGCAGCTCGCCCGGGACAGACCAAGAGACCCAGTACTTC; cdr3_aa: CASSSPGTDQETQYF
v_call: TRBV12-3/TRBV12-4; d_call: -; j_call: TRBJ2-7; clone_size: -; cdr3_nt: TGTGCCAGCAGTTTTGGCAGGGTCTACCACGAGCAGTACTTC; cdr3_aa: CASSFGRVYHEQYF
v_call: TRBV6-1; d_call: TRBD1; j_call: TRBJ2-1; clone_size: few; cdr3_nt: TGTGCCAGCAGTGCTAACCAGGGGGTACGCTCCAAGCAGTTCTTC; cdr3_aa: CASSANQGVRSKQFF
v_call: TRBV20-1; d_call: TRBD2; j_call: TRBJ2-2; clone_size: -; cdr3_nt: TGCAGTGCCCTCGGGACTAGCTGGAACACCGGGGAGCTGTTTTTT; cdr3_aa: CSALGTSWNTGELFF
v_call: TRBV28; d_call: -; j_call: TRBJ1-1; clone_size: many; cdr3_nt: TGTGCCAGCAGTTTAGAGGCAGGGGATTGGAACACTGAAGCTTTCTTT; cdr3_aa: CASSLEAGDWNTEAFF
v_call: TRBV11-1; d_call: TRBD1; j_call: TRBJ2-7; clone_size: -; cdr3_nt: TGTGCCAGCAGTTGGGACAGGGACGAGCAGTACTTC; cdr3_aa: CASSWDRDEQYF
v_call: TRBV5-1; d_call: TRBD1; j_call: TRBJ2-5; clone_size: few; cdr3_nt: TGCGCCAGCAGCCGCCGACAGGGTCGCCAAGAGACCCAGTACTTC; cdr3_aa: CASSRRQGRQETQYF
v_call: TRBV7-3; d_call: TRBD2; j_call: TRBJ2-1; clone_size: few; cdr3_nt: TGTGCCAGCAGCTTACTAGCGGGAGCAGTAGGTGAGCAGTTCTTC; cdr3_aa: CASSLLAGAVGEQFF
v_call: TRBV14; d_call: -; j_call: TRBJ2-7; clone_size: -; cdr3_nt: TGTGCCAGCAGCCAAGTTAGCAGGGGGGCCTACGAGCAGTACTTC; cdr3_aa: CASSQVSRGAYEQYF
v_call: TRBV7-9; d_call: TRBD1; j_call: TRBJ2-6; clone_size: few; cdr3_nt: TGTGCCAGCAGCTTCCGTACGGGACAGGGGGCGGCTTCTGGGGCCAACGTCCTGACTTTC; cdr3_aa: CASSFRTGQGAASGANVLTF
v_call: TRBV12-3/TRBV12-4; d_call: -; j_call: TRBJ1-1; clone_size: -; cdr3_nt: TGTGCCAGCAGTTTAGATGGCAGTTATAACACTGAAGCTTTCTTT; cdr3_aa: CASSLDGSYNTEAFF
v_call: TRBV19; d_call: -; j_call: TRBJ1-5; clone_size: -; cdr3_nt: TGTGCCAGTAGTATCGGACATAGCAATCAGCCCCAGCATTTT; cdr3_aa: CASSIGHSNQPQHF
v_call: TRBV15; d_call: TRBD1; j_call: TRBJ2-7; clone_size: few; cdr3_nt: TGTGCCACCAGCAAGGGACAGGGAACGTACGAGCAGTACTTC; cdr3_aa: CATSKGQGTYEQYF
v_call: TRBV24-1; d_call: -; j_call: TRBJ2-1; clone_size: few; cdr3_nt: TGTGCCACCAGTGATTCCAGCAGGGCTTCCTACAATGAGCAGTTCTTC; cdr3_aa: CATSDSSRASYNEQFF
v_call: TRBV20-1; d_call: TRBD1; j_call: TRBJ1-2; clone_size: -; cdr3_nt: TGCAGTGCTAGAGTAGGGGGCAGCTCCCGTGGCTACACCTTC; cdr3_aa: CSARVGGSSRGYTF
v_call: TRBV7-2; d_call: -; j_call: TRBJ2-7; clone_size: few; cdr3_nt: TGTGCCAGCAGCTTACAGCCGGGGGCTAGCGGCTACGAGCAGTACTTC; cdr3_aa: CASSLQPGASGYEQYF
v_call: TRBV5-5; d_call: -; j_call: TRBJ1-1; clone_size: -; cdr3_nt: TGTGCCAGCAGCCGCATGGAAGGGAACACTGAAGCTTTCTTT; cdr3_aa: CASSRMEGNTEAFF
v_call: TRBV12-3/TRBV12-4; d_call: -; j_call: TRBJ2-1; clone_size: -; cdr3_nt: TGTGCCAGCAGTTTAAAGGTAGGGCCAGGGTACAATGAGCAGTTCTTC; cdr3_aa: CASSLKVGPGYNEQFF
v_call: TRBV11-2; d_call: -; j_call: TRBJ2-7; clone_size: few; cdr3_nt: TGTGCCAGCAGCTTATGGGAGTACGAGCAGTACTTC; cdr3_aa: CASSLWEYEQYF
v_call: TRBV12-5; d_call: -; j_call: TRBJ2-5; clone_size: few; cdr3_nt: TGTGCTAGTGGTTTGAACAACCAAGAGACCCAGTACTTC; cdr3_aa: CASGLNNQETQYF
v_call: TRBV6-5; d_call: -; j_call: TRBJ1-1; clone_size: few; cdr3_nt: TGTGCCAGCAGTTACTCCCCAGGGAATCCCGAAGCTTTCTTT; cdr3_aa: CASSYSPGNPEAFF
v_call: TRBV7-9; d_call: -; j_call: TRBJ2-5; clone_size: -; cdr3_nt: TGTGCCAGCAGCATAAGACGGAGGGAGACCCAGTACTTC; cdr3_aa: CASSIRRRETQYF
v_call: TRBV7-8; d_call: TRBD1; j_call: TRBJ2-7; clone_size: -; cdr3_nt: TGTGCCAGCAGCTTAGGGGGGACAGGGGGCAACGAGCAGTACTTC; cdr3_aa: CASSLGGTGGNEQYF
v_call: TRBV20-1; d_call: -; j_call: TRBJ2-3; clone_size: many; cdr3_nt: TGCAGTGCTAGAAATCGGCGGGTGGGGGGCACAGATACGCAGTATTTT; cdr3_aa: CSARNRRVGGTDTQYF
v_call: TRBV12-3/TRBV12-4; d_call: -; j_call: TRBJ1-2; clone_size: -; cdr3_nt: TGTGTATTTCGGCAGGGGAAGAGCTACACCTTC; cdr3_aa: CVFRQGKSYTF
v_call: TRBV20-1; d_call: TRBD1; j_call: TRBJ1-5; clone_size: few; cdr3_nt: TGCAGTGCTAGAGCCACACAGGGGTTCAATCAGCCCCAGCATTTT; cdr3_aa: CSARATQGFNQPQHF
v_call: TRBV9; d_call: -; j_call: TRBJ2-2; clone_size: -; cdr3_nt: TGTGCCAGCAGCGTAGTAGGCGGCGGGGAGCTGTTTTTT; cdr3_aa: CASSVVGGGELFF
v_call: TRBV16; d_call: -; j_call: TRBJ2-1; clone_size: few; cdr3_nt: TGTGCCAGCAGCCAATTCTCGGGTAGGCGGATCTTC; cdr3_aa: CASSQFSGRRIF
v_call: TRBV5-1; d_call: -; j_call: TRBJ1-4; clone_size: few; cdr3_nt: TGCGCCAGGCGAGGGAAAACGGATGAAAAACTGTTTTTT; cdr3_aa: CARRGKTDEKLFF
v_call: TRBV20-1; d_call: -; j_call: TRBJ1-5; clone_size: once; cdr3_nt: TGCAGTGCTAGAGGCAACAGGATCCCTGGACAGCCCCAGCATTTT; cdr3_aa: CSARGNRIPGQPQHF
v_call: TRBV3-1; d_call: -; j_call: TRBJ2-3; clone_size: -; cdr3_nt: TGTGCCAGCAGACAGCAAGTGACAGATACGCAGTATTTT; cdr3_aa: CASRQQVTDTQYF
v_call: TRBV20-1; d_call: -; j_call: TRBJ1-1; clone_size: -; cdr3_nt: TGCAGTGCTAGAGTCCGAAACCGGGCCCAGCGCCTTGAAGGCACTGAAGCTTTCTTT; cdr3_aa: CSARVRNRAQRLEGTEAFF
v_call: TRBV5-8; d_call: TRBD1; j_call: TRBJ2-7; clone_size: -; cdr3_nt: TGTGCCAGCAGCTATACCGGGACAGGGGCCTACGAGCAGTACTTC; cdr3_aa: CASSYTGTGAYEQYF
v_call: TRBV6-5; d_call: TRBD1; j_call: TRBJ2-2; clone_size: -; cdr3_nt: TGTGCCAGCAGTTACCGAGGACAGGGGGCAACCGGGGAGCTGTTTTTT; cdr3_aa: CASSYRGQGATGELFF
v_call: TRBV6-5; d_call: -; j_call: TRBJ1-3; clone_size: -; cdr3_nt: TGTGCCAGCGGGAAGAGCTCTGGAAACACCATATATTTT; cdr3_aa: CASGKSSGNTIYF
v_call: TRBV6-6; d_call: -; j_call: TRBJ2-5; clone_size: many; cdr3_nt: TGTGCCAGCAGTTACGAGCTATACCAAGAGACCCAGTACTTC; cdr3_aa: CASSYELYQETQYF
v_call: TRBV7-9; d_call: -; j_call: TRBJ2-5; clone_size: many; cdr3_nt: TGTGCCAGCAGCTTATACTCTGACCAAGAGACCCAGTACTTC; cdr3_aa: CASSLYSDQETQYF
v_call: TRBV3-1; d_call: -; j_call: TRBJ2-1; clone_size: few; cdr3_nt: TGTGCCAGCAGCCAATACAGCGGCGGGCTAGCATCTGATGAGCAGTTCTTC; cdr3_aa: CASSQYSGGLASDEQFF